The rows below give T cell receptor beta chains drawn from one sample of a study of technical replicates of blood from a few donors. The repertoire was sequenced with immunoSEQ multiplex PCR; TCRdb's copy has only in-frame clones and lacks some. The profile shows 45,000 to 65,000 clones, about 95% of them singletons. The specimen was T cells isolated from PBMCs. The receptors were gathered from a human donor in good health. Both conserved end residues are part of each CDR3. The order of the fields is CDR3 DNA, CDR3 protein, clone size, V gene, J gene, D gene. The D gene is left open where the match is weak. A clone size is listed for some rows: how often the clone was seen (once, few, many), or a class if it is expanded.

TGCAGCGTTTGGGTATTGACCTACAGGGTTCAAGCGGGAGCCTACGAGCAGTACTTC,CSVWVLTYRVQAGAYEQYF,.,TRBV29-1,TRBJ2-7,TRBD2
TGTGCCAGCACCCTTATCTCTAGCGCCTACGAGCAGTACTTC,CASTLISSAYEQYF,.,TRBV7-9,TRBJ2-7,.
TGTGCCAGCAGCGTAGATCCCGGAGGGCGGTTATCCTACAATGAGCAGTTCTTC,CASSVDPGGRLSYNEQFF,.,TRBV9,TRBJ2-1,.
TGCGCCAGCAGCTCGCCTGGGGAGCTCTACGAGCAGTACTTC,CASSSPGELYEQYF,.,TRBV5-1,TRBJ2-7,.
TGTGCCAGCAGCTTAGCTATACGGGAGCAGTACTTC,CASSLAIREQYF,.,TRBV11-2,TRBJ2-7,.
TGTGCCAGCAGCTTAGTGCCGGGGGGAGAGACCCAGTACTTC,CASSLVPGGETQYF,.,TRBV7-6,TRBJ2-5,TRBD2
TGCAGCGTTGGAACCGGGACAGGGGGGAATGGCTACACCTTC,CSVGTGTGGNGYTF,.,TRBV29-1,TRBJ1-2,TRBD1
TGTGCCAGCAGTCGACCGGGTGAAAAACTGTTTTTT,CASSRPGEKLFF,.,TRBV5-4,TRBJ1-4,.
TGTGCCAGCAGCTCGGGGACAGGCTGGCAGTTCTTC,CASSSGTGWQFF,.,TRBV5-4,TRBJ2-1,TRBD1
TGCGCCAGCAGCTTGGATCGCGGGAGGGGGGAGACCCAGTACTTC,CASSLDRGRGETQYF,.,TRBV5-1,TRBJ2-5,TRBD2
TGTGCCAGCAGCAGCGGGGGGGGATCAGATACGCAGTATTTT,CASSSGGGSDTQYF,.,TRBV11-3,TRBJ2-3,TRBD2
TGTGCCAGTAGTCTGGCCGGAGGACCATTAAATGAGCAGTACTTC,CASSLAGGPLNEQYF,.,TRBV19,TRBJ2-7,.
TGTGCCAGCAGTTGGACAGGGCTTTCGGAGACCCAGTACTTC,CASSWTGLSETQYF,few,TRBV7-9,TRBJ2-5,TRBD1
TGCGCCAGCAGTCAACGGGACTATCCTCACAATGAGCAGTTCTTC,CASSQRDYPHNEQFF,once,TRBV10-2,TRBJ2-1,TRBD2
TGCGCCAGCAGCTTGTCGCAGGGGCGGTCCTACGAGCAGTACTTC,CASSLSQGRSYEQYF,.,TRBV5-1,TRBJ2-7,.
TGCGCCAGCAGTGAGTCGGACACGGGCTTGACTAGCGGGGCGGCCGATACGCAGTATTTT,CASSESDTGLTSGAADTQYF,.,TRBV10-1,TRBJ2-3,TRBD2
TGTGCCAGCAGCTTCGGGACAGGACCGGACGAGAAATTCGGCTACACCTTC,CASSFGTGPDEKFGYTF,.,TRBV7-8,TRBJ1-2,TRBD1
TGTGCCAGCAGTTATGCGGCAGCTGAAGCTTTCTTT,CASSYAAAEAFF,.,TRBV6-6,TRBJ1-1,.
TGCGCCAGCAGAGCTTCACAGGGGGTTACCACTGAAGCTTTCTTT,CASRASQGVTTEAFF,.,TRBV5-1,TRBJ1-1,TRBD1
TGCAGCGTCCAACGGGACAGAAACATGAACACTGAAGCTTTCTTT,CSVQRDRNMNTEAFF,few,TRBV29-1,TRBJ1-1,TRBD1
TGTGCCAGCAGCGGAAGAGGGGGCGTGTTTCAGGGGGGCTACACCTTC,CASSGRGGVFQGGYTF,.,TRBV7-2,TRBJ1-2,TRBD1
TGTGCCAGCAGCTTAGCAGTAAGCAATCAGCCCCAGCATTTT,CASSLAVSNQPQHF,.,TRBV7-3,TRBJ1-5,.
TGTGCCAGCAGCCCTCGGGGGGGAAATCAGCCCCAGCATTTT,CASSPRGGNQPQHF,.,TRBV5-5,TRBJ1-5,.
TGCGCCAGCAGCTTGTATGGGGACAGATTTGCAACTAATGAAAAACTGTTTTTT,CASSLYGDRFATNEKLFF,.,TRBV5-1,TRBJ1-4,TRBD1
TGTGCCAGCAGTTTACGCCTCACGATGAGATACGAGCAGTACTTC,CASSLRLTMRYEQYF,once,TRBV28,TRBJ2-7,.
TGTGCCAGCAGCTTAGCAGGGGACTATGGCTACACCTTC,CASSLAGDYGYTF,.,TRBV11-2,TRBJ1-2,.
TGTGCCATCATTGGGAATTACCGGGACAGGGATCCCTCCTACGAGCAGTACTTC,CAIIGNYRDRDPSYEQYF,.,TRBV10-3,TRBJ2-7,TRBD1
TGTGCCAGCAGTTACTCTATCAGCGGCTCCTACGAGCAGTACTTC,CASSYSISGSYEQYF,once,TRBV6-5,TRBJ2-7,.
TGTGCCATCAGGACCGGGACAGGGGAAGAGACCCAGTACTTC,CAIRTGTGEETQYF,.,TRBV10-3,TRBJ2-5,TRBD1
TGTGCCAGCAGCTTAGCTAGGGGACTAGCGGGAGTAACTTACAATGAGCAGTTCTTC,CASSLARGLAGVTYNEQFF,.,TRBV7-9,TRBJ2-1,TRBD2
TGTGCCAGCAGCCCACAGGGAATGAGCAATCAGCCCCAGCATTTT,CASSPQGMSNQPQHF,.,TRBV7-9,TRBJ1-5,.
TGTGCCAGCAGTTTGGGCATCAACGAGCAGTACTTC,CASSLGINEQYF,.,TRBV28,TRBJ2-7,.
TGTGCCAGCAGCGCGGGACAGGGGGCCTACAATGAGCAGTTCTTC,CASSAGQGAYNEQFF,few,TRBV9,TRBJ2-1,TRBD1
TGTGCCAGCAGTTTCGTTGGCGGGAGGGCCGGTAGCCTACAGTTCTTC,CASSFVGGRAGSLQFF,once,TRBV6-5,TRBJ2-1,TRBD2
TGCAGCGTTCGATTAACCAGCTCCTACGAGCAGTACTTC,CSVRLTSSYEQYF,.,TRBV29-1,TRBJ2-7,.
TGTGCCAGCAGCTTGAAGACAGGGGGTGATTTGGACTATGGCTACACCTTC,CASSLKTGGDLDYGYTF,.,TRBV5-6,TRBJ1-2,TRBD1
TGTGCCAGCAGCGGGGACAGGGACTACGAGCAGTACTTC,CASSGDRDYEQYF,.,TRBV5-4,TRBJ2-7,TRBD1
TGTGCCAGCAGTCCCGGACAGGGGAACACTGAAGCTTTCTTT,CASSPGQGNTEAFF,.,TRBV28,TRBJ1-1,TRBD1
TGCAGCGTCCTCAGATCCGGGACAGGGATGCGGGAGACCCAGTACTTC,CSVLRSGTGMRETQYF,.,TRBV29-1,TRBJ2-5,TRBD1
TGTGCCAGCAGTTTAACCGGGACAGGTGTCACAGATACGCAGTATTTT,CASSLTGTGVTDTQYF,.,TRBV11-1,TRBJ2-3,TRBD1
TGCGCCAGCAGCTTGGAGGGACTAGTTTCTTTTGAGCAGTTCTTC,CASSLEGLVSFEQFF,.,TRBV5-1,TRBJ2-1,TRBD2